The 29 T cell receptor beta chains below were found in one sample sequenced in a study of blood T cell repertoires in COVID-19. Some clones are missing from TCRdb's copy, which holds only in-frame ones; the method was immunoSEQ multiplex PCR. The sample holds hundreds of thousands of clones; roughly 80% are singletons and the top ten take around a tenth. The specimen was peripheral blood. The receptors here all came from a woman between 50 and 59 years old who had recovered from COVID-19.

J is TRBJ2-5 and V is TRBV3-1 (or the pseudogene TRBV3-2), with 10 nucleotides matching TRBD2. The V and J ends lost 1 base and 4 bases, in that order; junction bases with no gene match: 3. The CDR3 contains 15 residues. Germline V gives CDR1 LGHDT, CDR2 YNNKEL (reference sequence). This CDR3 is CASSQVPSGRETQYF. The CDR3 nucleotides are TGTGCCAGCAGCCAAGTTCCTAGCGGGAGAGAGACCCAGTACTTC.

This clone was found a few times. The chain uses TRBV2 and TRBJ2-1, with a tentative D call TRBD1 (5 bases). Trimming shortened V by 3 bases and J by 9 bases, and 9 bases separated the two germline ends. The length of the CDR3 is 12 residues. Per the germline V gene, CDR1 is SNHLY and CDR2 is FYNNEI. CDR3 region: CASSDDSGEQFF. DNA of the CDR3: TGTGCCAGCAGTGACGACAGTGGTGAGCAGTTCTTC. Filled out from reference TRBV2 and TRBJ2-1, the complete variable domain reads EPEVTQTPSHQVTQMGQEVILRCVPISNHLYFYWYRQILGQKVEFLVSFYNNEISEKSEIFDDQFSVERPDGSNFTLKIRSTKLEDSAMYFCASSDDSGEQFFGPGTRLTVL.

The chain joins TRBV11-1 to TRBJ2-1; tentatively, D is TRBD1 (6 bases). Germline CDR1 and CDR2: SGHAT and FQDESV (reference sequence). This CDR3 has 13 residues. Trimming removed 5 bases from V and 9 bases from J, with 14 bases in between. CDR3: CASSPPGEFEQFF. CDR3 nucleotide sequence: TGTGCCAGCAGCCCCCCAGGGGAGTTTGAGCAGTTCTTC.

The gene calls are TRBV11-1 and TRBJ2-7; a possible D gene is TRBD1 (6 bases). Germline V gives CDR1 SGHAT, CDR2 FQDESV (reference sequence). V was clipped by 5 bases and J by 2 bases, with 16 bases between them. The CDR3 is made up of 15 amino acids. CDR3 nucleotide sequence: TGTGCCAGCAGCCGGCATGGGGGCCGACCCTACGAGCAGTACTTC. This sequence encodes CASSRHGGRPYEQYF.

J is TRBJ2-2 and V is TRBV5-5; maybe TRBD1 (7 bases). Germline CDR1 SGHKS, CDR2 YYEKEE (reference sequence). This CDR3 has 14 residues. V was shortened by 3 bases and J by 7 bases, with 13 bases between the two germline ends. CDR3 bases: TGTGCCAGCAGCTCTCAGGGGGGCAGCGGGGAGCTGTTTTTT. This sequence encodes CASSSQGGSGELFF.

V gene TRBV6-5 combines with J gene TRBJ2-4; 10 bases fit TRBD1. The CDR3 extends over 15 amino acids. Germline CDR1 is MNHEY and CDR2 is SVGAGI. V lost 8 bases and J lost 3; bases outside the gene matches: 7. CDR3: CASRDRGIGKNIQYF. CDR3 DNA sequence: TGTGCCAGCCGGGACAGGGGAATAGGCAAAAACATTCAGTACTTC.

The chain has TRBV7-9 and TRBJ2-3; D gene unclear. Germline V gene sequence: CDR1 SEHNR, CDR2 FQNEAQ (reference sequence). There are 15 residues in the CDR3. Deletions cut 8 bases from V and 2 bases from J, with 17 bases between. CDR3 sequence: CASRAQPQHTDTQYF. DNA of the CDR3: TGTGCCAGCCGAGCGCAGCCCCAGCACACAGATACGCAGTATTTT.

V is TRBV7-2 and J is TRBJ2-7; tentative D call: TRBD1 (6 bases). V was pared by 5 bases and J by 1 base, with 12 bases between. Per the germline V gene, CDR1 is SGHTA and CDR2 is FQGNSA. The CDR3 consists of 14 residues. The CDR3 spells CASSPSTGSYEQYF. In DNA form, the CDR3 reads TGTGCCAGCAGCCCATCGACAGGTTCCTACGAGCAGTACTTC.

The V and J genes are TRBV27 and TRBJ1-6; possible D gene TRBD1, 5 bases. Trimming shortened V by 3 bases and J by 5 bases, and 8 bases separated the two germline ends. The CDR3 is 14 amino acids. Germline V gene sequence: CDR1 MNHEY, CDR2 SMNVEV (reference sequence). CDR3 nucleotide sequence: TGTGCCAGCAGTTTGGTCAGGGATAATTCACCCCTCCACTTT. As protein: CASSLVRDNSPLHF.

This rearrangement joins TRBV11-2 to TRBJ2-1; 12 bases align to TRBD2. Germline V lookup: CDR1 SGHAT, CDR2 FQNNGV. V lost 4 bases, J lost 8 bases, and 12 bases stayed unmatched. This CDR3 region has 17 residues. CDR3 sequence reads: CASSWARASGRGYEQFF. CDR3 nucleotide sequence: TGTGCCAGCAGCTGGGCTCGGGCTAGCGGGAGGGGCTATGAGCAGTTCTTC.

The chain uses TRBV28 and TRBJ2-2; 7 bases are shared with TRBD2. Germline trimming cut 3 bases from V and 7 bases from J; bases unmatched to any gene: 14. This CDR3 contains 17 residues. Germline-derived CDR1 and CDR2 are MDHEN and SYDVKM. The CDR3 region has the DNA TGTGCCAGCAGTTTTGGCGGCGGGAGCCATTATAACGGGGAGCTGTTTTTT. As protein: CASSFGGGSHYNGELFF.

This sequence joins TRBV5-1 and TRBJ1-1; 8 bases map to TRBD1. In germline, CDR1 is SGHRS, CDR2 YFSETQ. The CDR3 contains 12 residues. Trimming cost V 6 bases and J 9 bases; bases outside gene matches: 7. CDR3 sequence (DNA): TGCGCCAGCAAATTGACAGGGGAGAAAGCTTTCTTT. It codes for CASKLTGEKAFF.

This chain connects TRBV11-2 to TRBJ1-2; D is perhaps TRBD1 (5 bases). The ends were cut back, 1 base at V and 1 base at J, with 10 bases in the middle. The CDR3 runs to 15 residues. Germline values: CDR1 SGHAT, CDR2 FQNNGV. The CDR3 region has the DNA TGTGCCAGCAGCTTAGCACCAGGGAATAACTATGGCTACACCTTC. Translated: CASSLAPGNNYGYTF.

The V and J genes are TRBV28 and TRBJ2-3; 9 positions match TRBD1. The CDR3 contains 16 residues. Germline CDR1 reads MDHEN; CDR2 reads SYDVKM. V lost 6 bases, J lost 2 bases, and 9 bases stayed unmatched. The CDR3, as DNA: TGTGCCAGCAGCCTAAACCGGGACAGGGTCACAGATACGCAGTATTTT. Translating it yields CASSLNRDRVTDTQYF.

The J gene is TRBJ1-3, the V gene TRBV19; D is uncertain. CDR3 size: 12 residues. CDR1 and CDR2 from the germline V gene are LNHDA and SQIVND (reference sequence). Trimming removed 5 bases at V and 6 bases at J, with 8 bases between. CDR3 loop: CASSRELNTIYF. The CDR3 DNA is TGTGCCAGTAGTCGGGAATTAAACACCATATATTTT. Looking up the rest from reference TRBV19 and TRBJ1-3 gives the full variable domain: DGGITQSPKYLFRKEGQNVTLSCEQNLNHDAMYWYRQDPGQGLRLIYYSQIVNDFQKGDIAEGYSVSREKKESFPLTVTSAQKNPTAFYLCASSRELNTIYFGEGSWLTVV.

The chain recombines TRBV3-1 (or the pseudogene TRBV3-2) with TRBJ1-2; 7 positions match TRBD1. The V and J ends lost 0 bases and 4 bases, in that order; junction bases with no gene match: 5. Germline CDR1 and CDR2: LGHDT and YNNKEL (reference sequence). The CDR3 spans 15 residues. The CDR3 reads CASSQDFQGGYGYTF. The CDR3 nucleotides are TGTGCCAGCAGCCAAGATTTTCAGGGGGGCTATGGCTACACCTTC.

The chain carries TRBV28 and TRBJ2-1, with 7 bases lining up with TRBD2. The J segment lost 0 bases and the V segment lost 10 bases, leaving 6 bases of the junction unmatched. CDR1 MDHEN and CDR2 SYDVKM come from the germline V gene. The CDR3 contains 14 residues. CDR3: CATSGGSSYNEQFF. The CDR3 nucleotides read TGTGCCACATCCGGGGGGAGCTCCTACAATGAGCAGTTCTTC.

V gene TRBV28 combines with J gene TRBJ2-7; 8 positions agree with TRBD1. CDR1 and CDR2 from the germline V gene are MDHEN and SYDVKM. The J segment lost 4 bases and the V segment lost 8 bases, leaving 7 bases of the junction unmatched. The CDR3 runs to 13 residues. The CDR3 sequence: CASEGTGPYEQYF. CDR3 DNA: TGTGCCAGCGAAGGGACAGGTCCTTACGAGCAGTACTTC.

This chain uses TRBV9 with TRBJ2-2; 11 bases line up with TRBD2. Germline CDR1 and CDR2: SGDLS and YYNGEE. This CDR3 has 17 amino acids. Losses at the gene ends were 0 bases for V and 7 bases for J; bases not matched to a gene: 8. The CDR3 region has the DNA TGTGCCAGCAGCGTAGAGGGTAGCGGGGGGGCCATCGGGGAGCTGTTTTTT. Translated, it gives CASSVEGSGGAIGELFF.

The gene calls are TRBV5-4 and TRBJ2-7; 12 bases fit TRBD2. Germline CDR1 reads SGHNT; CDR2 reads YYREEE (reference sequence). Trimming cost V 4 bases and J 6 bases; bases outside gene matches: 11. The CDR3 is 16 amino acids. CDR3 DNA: TGTGCCAGCAGCCCCGGACTAGCGGGATGGTCTCCCGAGCAGTACTTC. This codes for CASSPGLAGWSPEQYF.

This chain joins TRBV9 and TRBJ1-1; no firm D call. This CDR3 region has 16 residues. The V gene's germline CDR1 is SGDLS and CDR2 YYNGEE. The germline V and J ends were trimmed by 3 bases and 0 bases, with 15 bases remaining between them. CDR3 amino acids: CASSGGGIGMNTEAFF. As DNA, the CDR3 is TGTGCCAGCAGCGGGGGAGGGATCGGGATGAACACTGAAGCTTTCTTT. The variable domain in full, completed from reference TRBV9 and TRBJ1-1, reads DSGVTQTPKHLITATGQRVTLRCSPRSGDLSVYWYQQSLDQGLQFLIQYYNGEERAKGNILERFSAQQFPDLHSELNLSSLELGDSALYFCASSGGGIGMNTEAFFGQGTRLTVV.

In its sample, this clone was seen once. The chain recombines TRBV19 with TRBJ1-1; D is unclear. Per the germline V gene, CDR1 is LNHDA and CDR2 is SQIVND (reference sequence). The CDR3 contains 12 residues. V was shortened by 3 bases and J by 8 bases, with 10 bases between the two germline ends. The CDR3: CASSMSQEEAFF. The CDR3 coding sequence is TGTGCCAGTAGTATGAGCCAGGAAGAAGCTTTCTTT.

For the CDR3, the DNA is TGTGCCAGCAGTATAAGACTAGCGGGGGATCACGAGCAGTACTTC. It yields the protein CASSIRLAGDHEQYF. The gene calls are TRBV27 and TRBJ2-7; the match to TRBD2 covers 12 bases. The CDR3 contains 15 residues. V trimming: 5 bases; J trimming: 5 bases; junction bases outside the gene matches: 7. CDR1 and CDR2 (germline): MNHEY, SMNVEV (reference sequence).

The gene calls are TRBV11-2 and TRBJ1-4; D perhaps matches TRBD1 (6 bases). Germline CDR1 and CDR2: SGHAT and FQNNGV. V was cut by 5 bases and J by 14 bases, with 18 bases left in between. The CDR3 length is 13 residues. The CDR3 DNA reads TGTGCCAGCAGCCCCCGACAGGCCGGTAATCTGTTTTTT. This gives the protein CASSPRQAGNLFF.

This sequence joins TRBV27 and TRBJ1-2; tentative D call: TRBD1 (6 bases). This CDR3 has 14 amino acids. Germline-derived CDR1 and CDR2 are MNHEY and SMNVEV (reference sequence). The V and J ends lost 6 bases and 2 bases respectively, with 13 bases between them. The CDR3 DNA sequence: TGTGCCAGCAGGAGGACAGTTACCAACTATGGCTACACCTTC. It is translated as CASRRTVTNYGYTF.

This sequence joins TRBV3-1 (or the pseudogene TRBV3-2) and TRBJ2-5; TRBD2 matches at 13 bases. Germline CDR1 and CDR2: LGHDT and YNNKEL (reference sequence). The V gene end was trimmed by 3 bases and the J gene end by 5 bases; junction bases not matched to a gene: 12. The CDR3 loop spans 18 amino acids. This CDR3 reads CASSHRTSGGYGTETQYF. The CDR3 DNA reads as TGTGCCAGCAGCCACAGGACTAGCGGGGGTTACGGAACGGAGACCCAGTACTTC.

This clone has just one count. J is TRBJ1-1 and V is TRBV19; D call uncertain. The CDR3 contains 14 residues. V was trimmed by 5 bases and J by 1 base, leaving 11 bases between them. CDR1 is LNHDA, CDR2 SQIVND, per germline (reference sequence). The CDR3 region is CASSLLEKNTEAFF. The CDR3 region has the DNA TGTGCCAGTAGTCTCCTAGAAAAGAACACTGAAGCTTTCTTT.

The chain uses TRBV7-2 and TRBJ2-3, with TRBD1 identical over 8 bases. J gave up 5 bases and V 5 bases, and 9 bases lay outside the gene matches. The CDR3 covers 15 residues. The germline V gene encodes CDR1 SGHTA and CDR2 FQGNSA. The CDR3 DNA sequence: TGTGCCAGCAGCGGATCAGGGGGCTGGGGAGATACGCAGTATTTT. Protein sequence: CASSGSGGWGDTQYF.

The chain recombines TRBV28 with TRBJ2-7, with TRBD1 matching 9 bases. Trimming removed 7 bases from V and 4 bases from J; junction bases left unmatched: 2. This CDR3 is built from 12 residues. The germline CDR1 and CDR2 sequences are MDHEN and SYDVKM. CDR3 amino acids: CASTTGGYEQYF. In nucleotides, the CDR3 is TGTGCCAGCACGACAGGGGGATACGAGCAGTACTTC.